This T cell receptor beta chain was recovered during a study of T-cell reconstitution after alpha-beta-depleted transplantation in children (dated by TCRdb to about 2016). Turning to the overall study: The study quantitatively tracked T-cell immune reconstitution after TCRalphabeta/CD19-depleted allogeneic hematopoietic cell transplantation in children using TCR repertoire profiling.

The CDR3 measures 16 amino acids from cysteine to phenylalanine. Solely the CDR3 DNA is kept, with 48 bases framed from the first base. Trimming accounts for 0 bases at V and 3 bases at J, while the number of junction bases matched to no gene is 6. CDR1 and CDR2 are drawn from the germline V gene: SGHRS, YFSETQ. This clonotype was observed a few times. Its antigen is not yet known. Qualities for individual bases were not recorded, and no much larger clone is one base off. The library was built by means of PCR. Sequencing was carried out with an Illumina HiSeq 2500. To normalize quantification of the TCRbeta repertoire, the TCR libraries were built with molecular barcoding that relied on unique molecular identifiers. The public reads were reanalyzed by TCRdb: fastp trimming at Q25, MiXCR alignment, in-frame beta chains only. Identical CDR3 proteins give one entry, which carries the most common genes and DNA. Within this sample are around 370,000 distinct CDR3 sequences, with about a tenth of them counted one time only. Together, the top ten hold around 2.5% of the sample.

This receptor was identified in a human donor who donated a stem cell graft to a child with acute lymphoblastic leukemia. This receptor chain uses TRBV5-1 and TRBJ2-7, with 10 central nucleotides matching TRBD2. Material: PBMCs from the stem cell graft donor, obtained from the stem cell graft. CDR3 loop: CASSLALLAGSYEQYF. In nucleotide form, the sequence is TGCGCCAGCAGCTTGGCCTTACTAGCGGGAAGCTACGAGCAGTACTTC.